This record looks at one T cell receptor beta chain sequence and its context. Trimming removed 7 bases at V and 5 bases at J, with 17 bases between. The CDR3 totals 14 residues. The germline V gene has CDR1 MNHEY and CDR2 SVGAGI. These data are taken from a study of cytomegalovirus exposure and HLA in healthy donors. PCR employed 60 Vbeta and 13 Jbeta primers. The repertoire was sequenced with immunoSEQ multiplex PCR; TCRdb's copy has only in-frame clones and lacks some. The sample lists 100,000 or so clones, more than 70% occurring once. Samples came from healthy bone marrow donors. V gene TRBV6-5 combines with J gene TRBJ2-5; possible D gene TRBD1, 6 bases. The TCR was taken from a man aged 25-40 years in good health and CMV-seronegative. Sequences were obtained from PBMCs. CDR3 in amino acids: CASIQTSGAETQYF. CDR3 coding DNA: TGTGCCAGCATCCAAACCTCAGGGGCCGAGACCCAGTACTTC.